This entry concerns a single TCR beta chain. Looked up from germline, CDR1 is GTSNPN and CDR2 is SVGIG (reference sequence). Trimming left V 5 bases short and J 1 base short, with 14 bases between. The CDR3 consists of 14 residues. The data belong to a study of OX40 agonist ivuxolimab in advanced cancers. Only in-frame clones appear in the TCRdb table, and some are missing; sequencing was by immunoSEQ multiplex PCR. The sample has under 95,000 clones, approximately 89% seen once. The clonotype comes from an adult with an advanced solid tumor such as melanoma, head and neck, liver or kidney cancer. Specimen: CD4+ or CD8+ T cells sorted from blood, collected in a trial of the OX40 agonist ivuxolimab. J is TRBJ1-1 and V is TRBV30; TRBD1 is a possible D gene (5 bases). The CDR3 DNA sequence: TGTGCCTGGGGTACCGGGGGAAAGAACACTGAAGCTTTCTTT. Translating gives CAWGTGGKNTEAFF.